What follows are 6 T cell receptor beta chains derived from one specimen sequenced in a study of T cell changes during pregnancy in multiple sclerosis. Assay used: immunoSEQ multiplex PCR; TCRdb lists only in-frame clones, some missing. The data show around 73,000 clones, 85% to 95% seen once. The specimen comprised peripheral blood, sampled in the third trimester of pregnancy. The receptors shown here come from a female donor in good health, enrolled as a control in a pregnancy study.

The genes are TRBV19 and TRBJ2-7; D remains unclear. The CDR3 length is 14 residues. Germline CDR1 is LNHDA and CDR2 is SQIVND (reference sequence). V was pared by 4 bases and J by 2 bases, with 12 bases between. CDR3 region: CASSTALGAYEQYF. The CDR3 DNA reads TGTGCCAGTAGTACGGCCCTCGGAGCCTACGAGCAGTACTTC. Drawing the rest from reference TRBV19 and TRBJ2-7, the complete variable domain is DGGITQSPKYLFRKEGQNVTLSCEQNLNHDAMYWYRQDPGQGLRLIYYSQIVNDFQKGDIAEGYSVSREKKESFPLTVTSAQKNPTAFYLCASSTALGAYEQYFGPGTRLTVT.

The V gene is TRBV2, the J gene TRBJ1-4; perhaps TRBD1 as D (5 bases). V was cut by 11 bases and J by 5 bases, with 15 bases left in between. The CDR3 has 13 amino acids. Germline loops: CDR1 SNHLY, CDR2 FYNNEI. The CDR3 region is CAGLTGSNEKLFF. DNA of the CDR3: TGTGCCGGTCTTACAGGATCGAATGAAAAACTGTTTTTT.

The chain recombines TRBV9 with TRBJ2-1, with 7 bases fitting TRBD1. The CDR3 runs to 15 residues. Per germline, CDR1 SGDLS and CDR2 YYNGEE. After removal of 4 bases from V and 9 bases from J, the junction contained 13 bases not matched to a gene. The CDR3 DNA is TGTGCCAGCAGCCCTAATAGACAGGGCGGTTTTGAGCAGTTCTTC. Translating gives CASSPNRQGGFEQFF.

The chain couples TRBV27 to TRBJ1-6; the D is unclear. V was trimmed by 5 bases and J by 6 bases, leaving 5 bases between them. This CDR3 region has 12 residues. Per germline, CDR1 MNHEY and CDR2 SMNVEV (reference sequence). The CDR3 DNA reads TGTGCCAGCAGTGCGCTTAATTCACCCCTCCACTTT. It yields the protein CASSALNSPLHF.

The chain joins TRBV19 to TRBJ2-7; weak D call: TRBD2 (5 bases). Germline CDR1 LNHDA, CDR2 SQIVND (reference sequence). Trimming cost V 5 bases and J 0 bases, with 11 bases left between them. CDR3 size: 14 residues. In nucleotides, the CDR3 is TGTGCCAGTAGTTGGAGCGGCCCCTCCTACGAGCAGTACTTC. Translated: CASSWSGPSYEQYF.

The chain couples TRBV2 to TRBJ2-5; D possibly corresponds to TRBD1 (6 bases). CDR1 is SNHLY, CDR2 FYNNEI, per germline. The CDR3 spans 11 residues. Trimming removed 1 base from V and 12 bases from J, with 9 bases in between. The CDR3 DNA follows: TGTGCCAGCAGTGAAGGGAACAGGGAGTACTTC. The encoded protein is CASSEGNREYF.